This T cell receptor beta chain is drawn from a study of blood T cell repertoires in COVID-19. Study overall: The United States, Italy and Spain supplied acute and convalescent COVID-19 samples. Nucleic acid was either cDNA or gDNA, and it came from T cells, B-cell-depleted T cells, or PBMCs.

The CDR3 is 14 residues long. V lost 1 base to trimming and J lost 8 bases; unmatched junction nucleotides: 6. Germline CDR1 KGHDR, CDR2 SFDVKD. In the original analysis: How many nucleated cells were present was estimated from reference gene primer amplification. The method was immunoSEQ multiplex PCR; TCRdb's version includes in-frame clones alone and lacks a portion of them. V, J and clone size were drawn from that table, and D and trimming were deduced from the DNA. Of under 200,000 clones listed, 60% to 85% were seen once; the top ten hold around 2.8%. The rearrangement joins TRBV24-1 to TRBJ1-2; 7 bases are shared with TRBD1. The TCR originated in a man in his 70s with acute or convalescent COVID-19. The sample was peripheral blood. In DNA, the CDR3 is TGTGCCACCAGTGATTTAGAGACAGGGAACGGCTACACCTTC. Translating gives CATSDLETGNGYTF.